The 14 T cell receptor beta chains reported below all come from one sample, sequenced in a study of cytomegalovirus exposure and HLA in healthy donors. Vbeta (60) and Jbeta (13) primers were used in the PCR. Measured with immunoSEQ multiplex PCR; TCRdb has only the in-frame clones, and not every one. The table includes under 150,000 clones, more than 75% detected once. Sequencing was done on a sample of PBMCs. The receptors come from a woman aged 50 to 60 in good health and CMV-seropositive.

The chain is built from TRBV7-3 and TRBJ1-1, with TRBD1 matching 11 bases. V was pared by 2 bases and J by 3 bases, with 8 bases of the junction left unmatched. Germline V gene data show CDR1 as SGHTA and CDR2 as FQGTGA. The CDR3 consists of 17 residues. The CDR3, as DNA: TGTGCCAGCAGCTTAGATTTGGGGACAGGGGGGTACACTGAAGCTTTCTTT. Protein: CASSLDLGTGGYTEAFF.

The genes are TRBV10-3 and TRBJ1-1; 10 nucleotides align to TRBD1. Germline loops: CDR1 ENHRY, CDR2 SYGVKD. The CDR3 covers 15 residues. J was trimmed by 1 base and V by 4 bases; bases with no gene match: 3. The CDR3 nucleotides read TGTGCCATCAGTGGTGGACAGGGGGGGAACACTGAAGCTTTCTTT. Protein sequence: CAISGGQGGNTEAFF.

The chain links TRBV7-9 to TRBJ2-5; 7 bases fit TRBD1. The germline CDR1 and CDR2 sequences are SEHNR and FQNEAQ (reference sequence). The CDR3 has 14 residues. The ends lost 4 bases at V and 5 bases at J; junction bases unmatched: 7. CDR3 residues: CASSSTGPLETQYF. The CDR3 DNA sequence: TGTGCCAGCAGCTCGACAGGGCCGCTTGAGACCCAGTACTTC.

The chain recombines TRBV28 with TRBJ1-4; D gene ambiguous. The germline V gene has CDR1 MDHEN and CDR2 SYDVKM. The CDR3 sequence is 14 residues long. Trimming pared 2 bases from V and 4 bases from J, leaving 8 bases between. CDR3 residues: CASSLLSFNEKLFF. CDR3 DNA: TGTGCCAGCAGTTTACTTTCCTTTAATGAAAAACTGTTTTTT.

As for this clone: Compared with germline, one end of the junction differs, possibly owing to a read error. The chain employs TRBV10-3 and TRBJ2-3; TRBD2 matches 12 bases. Germline-derived CDR1 and CDR2 are ENHRY and SYGVKD. This CDR3 is 15 amino acids long. The CDR3 coding sequence is TGTGCCACGGAGACTAGCGGGGGACGCACAAATACGCAGTATTTT. It specifies CATETSGGRTNTQYF.

This clone appeared once. This chain links TRBV5-1 with TRBJ2-5; 8 bases agree with TRBD1. This CDR3 has 16 residues. Germline V gene sequence: CDR1 SGHRS, CDR2 YFSETQ. V was clipped by 3 bases and J by 4 bases; unmatched bases: 11. As DNA, the CDR3 is TGCGCCAGCAGCTCCCCTCTCACAGGGGGTATAGAGACCCAGTACTTC. Its translation is CASSSPLTGGIETQYF.

V gene TRBV19 combines with J gene TRBJ2-7, with TRBD1 as a possible D gene (6 bases). Per germline, CDR1 LNHDA and CDR2 SQIVND (reference sequence). Between the trimmed V and J ends, which lost 1 base and 0 bases, there was a span of 10 bases. The CDR3 consists of 15 residues. CDR3 loop: CASSIVGDISYEQYF. CDR3 nucleotide sequence: TGTGCCAGTAGTATAGTTGGGGACATCTCCTACGAGCAGTACTTC.

This clone was detected a few times. The chain employs TRBV15 and TRBJ2-7; D is possibly TRBD1 (6 bases). V lost 1 base to trimming and J lost 5 bases, with 21 bases between them. CDR3 length: 17 amino acids. Germline CDR1 reads LNHNV; CDR2 reads YYDKDF (reference sequence). The CDR3 DNA reads TGTGCCACCAGCAGAGTAAGGGTTGGCAGGGGTGAAGACGAGCAGTACTTC. Translated, it gives CATSRVRVGRGEDEQYF. Full variable domain (rest looked up from reference TRBV15 and TRBJ2-7): DAMVIQNPRYQVTQFGKPVTLSCSQTLNHNVMYWYQQKSSQAPKLLFHYYDKDFNNEADTPDNFQSRRPNTSFCFLDIRSPGLGDTAMYLCATSRVRVGRGEDEQYFGPGTRLTVT.

The J gene is TRBJ2-7, the V gene TRBV11-2, with D maybe TRBD2 (5 bases). Germline-derived CDR1 and CDR2 are SGHAT and FQNNGV. Trimming pared 4 bases from V and 2 bases from J, leaving 18 bases between. The CDR3 is 16 amino acids. This CDR3 reads CASSSFFRTGTYEQYF. CDR3 coding DNA: TGTGCCAGCAGCTCCTTTTTCCGGACGGGGACCTACGAGCAGTACTTC.

This clone is a singleton in its sample. The chain carries TRBV5-1 and TRBJ1-2; no definite D call. Per germline, CDR1 SGHRS and CDR2 YFSETQ. This CDR3 comprises 13 residues. Trimming took 5 bases from V and 3 from J, leaving 11 bases between them. CDR3 DNA: TGCGCCAGCAGTGGCCAGGCCGACTATGGCTACACCTTC. As protein: CASSGQADYGYTF.

This CDR3 is CASSVREQGLAKNIQYF. In DNA form, the CDR3 reads TGTGCCAGCAGCGTCCGGGAGCAGGGACTAGCCAAAAACATTCAGTACTTC. The chain has TRBV9 and TRBJ2-4, with TRBD2 as a possible D gene (6 bases). The CDR3 loop spans 17 amino acids. The germline V gene encodes CDR1 SGDLS and CDR2 YYNGEE. V lost 2 bases and J lost 0, with 15 bases in between.

This chain uses TRBV7-6 with TRBJ1-1; D call uncertain. The CDR3 totals 14 residues. Germline V gene lookup returns CDR1 SGHVS and CDR2 FNYEAQ. Trimming took 3 bases from V and 4 from J, leaving 12 bases between them. As DNA, the CDR3 is TGTGCCAGCAGCTTCTCAAGTAAGAGCACTGAAGCTTTCTTT. Protein: CASSFSSKSTEAFF. The full variable domain, its missing parts supplied by reference TRBV7-6 and TRBJ1-1, is GAGVSQSPRYKVTKRGQDVALRCDPISGHVSLYWYRQALGQGPEFLTYFNYEAQQDKSGLPNDRFSAERPEGSISTLTIQRTEQRDSAMYRCASSFSSKSTEAFFGQGTRLTVV.

Details on this clone: At one end the junction does not follow the germline gene, possibly because of a read error. The gene calls are TRBV7-9 and TRBJ1-1; possible D gene TRBD1, 5 bases. CDR3 length: 16 amino acids. Germline V CDR1 and CDR2: SEHNR, FQNEAQ (reference sequence). The CDR3 loop reads CSSSLGSGGAGTEAFF. The CDR3 nucleotides are TGTTCCAGCAGCTTAGGAAGCGGAGGGGCAGGCACTGAAGCTTTCTTT.

The chain is built from TRBV27 and TRBJ1-2; no firm D call. The CDR3 length is 14 residues. Trimming removed 1 base at V and 6 bases at J, with 12 bases between. CDR1 is MNHEY, CDR2 SMNVEV, per germline (reference sequence). The chain's CDR3 is CASSLYPGNDGYTF. Written as DNA, the CDR3 is TGTGCCAGCAGTTTATACCCGGGAAATGATGGCTACACCTTC.